The 9 T cell receptor beta chains below were found in one sample sequenced in a study of Graves' ophthalmopathy and Graves' hyperthyroidism (dated by TCRdb to the late 2010s). Sequencing instrument: Illumina HiSeq 2000. For repertoire sequencing, the TCR beta CDR3 regions were amplified from RNA transcripts. The first round was an RT-PCR using HTBI primers with the Qiagen OneStep RT-PCR kit, and this first round was followed by a second-round multiplex PCR, then size selection and purification. Using fastp at Q25 and MiXCR, TCRdb reprocessed the public reads and kept productive beta chains. Each CDR3 protein appears once, grouped with its most common genes and DNA. Across this sample there are around 400,000 distinct CDR3 sequences, with 15% to 20% seen only once. The ten most abundant clones make up around 1.6% of the sample. The sequencing input was peripheral blood. The receptors were sampled from a woman under 30 with Graves' ophthalmopathy. Donor details come from another sample of the same person, matched by shared clones.

This chain uses TRBV28 with TRBJ1-1; a weak D match, TRBD1 (5 bases). This CDR3 has 15 residues. Germline V gene lookup returns CDR1 MDHEN and CDR2 SYDVKM. V lost 3 bases and J 0 bases, leaving 11 bases between the germline ends. CDR3: CASSFSGKVNTEAFF. The CDR3 nucleotides are TGTGCCAGCAGTTTCTCAGGGAAGGTGAACACTGAAGCTTTCTTT. Using reference TRBV28 and TRBJ1-1 for the parts outside the CDR3, the full variable domain is DVKVTQSSRYLVKRTGEKVFLECVQDMDHENMFWYRQDPGLGLRLIYFSYDVKMKEKGDIPEGYSVSREKKERFSLILESASTNQTSMYLCASSFSGKVNTEAFFGQGTRLTVV.

At least ten counts were recorded for this clonotype. V is TRBV6-5 and J is TRBJ1-1; D is ambiguous. V was trimmed by 2 bases and J by 7 bases, leaving 11 bases between them. The CDR3 covers 13 residues. Germline-derived CDR1 and CDR2 are MNHEY and SVGAGI. The CDR3 loop reads CASSYASLVEAFF. CDR3 DNA sequence: TGTGCCAGCAGTTACGCCTCCCTTGTTGAAGCTTTCTTT.

V gene TRBV4-1 combines with J gene TRBJ1-5; 10 bases fit TRBD1. V was pared by 1 base and J by 4 bases, with 1 base of the junction left unmatched. Germline values: CDR1 MGHRA, CDR2 YSYEKL. This CDR3 has 15 amino acids. Here the CDR3 reads CASSQGGQGNQPQHF. In DNA form, the CDR3 reads TGCGCCAGCAGCCAAGGGGGACAGGGGAATCAGCCCCAGCATTTT.

This clonotype appeared many times. J is TRBJ1-1 and V is TRBV19; unclear D gene. Germline CDR1 is LNHDA and CDR2 is SQIVND (reference sequence). This CDR3 comprises 11 residues. V was pared by 6 bases and J by 9 bases, with 11 bases between. CDR3 sequence: CASRTGPKAFF. The CDR3 DNA sequence: TGTGCCAGTAGGACTGGTCCTAAAGCTTTCTTT.

This clonotype was detected many times. The CDR3 nucleotides read TGTGCCAGCAGTGATACGTTAAGGGGGGCGGCTGAAGCTTTCTTT. Translating gives CASSDTLRGAAEAFF. This sequence joins TRBV27 and TRBJ1-1; a weak D match, TRBD1 (6 bases). Trimming took off 5 bases at V and 6 bases at J, with 19 bases between the two ends. The CDR3 totals 15 residues. Germline V gene lookup returns CDR1 MNHEY and CDR2 SMNVEV (reference sequence).

This chain joins TRBV12-3 or TRBV12-4 and TRBJ2-7; TRBD1 matches at 8 bases. The J segment lost 0 bases and the V segment lost 8 bases, leaving 6 bases of the junction unmatched. The CDR3 sequence is 14 residues long. The CDR3 reads CASAQGTGSYEQYF. The CDR3 DNA sequence: TGTGCCAGCGCGCAGGGGACAGGCTCCTACGAGCAGTACTTC.

The rearrangement links TRBV29-1 to TRBJ1-1; D call uncertain. The CDR3 is made up of 12 amino acids. The germline V and J ends were trimmed by 8 bases and 4 bases, with 14 bases remaining between them. Looked up from germline, CDR1 is SQVTM and CDR2 is ANQGSEA. Written as DNA, the CDR3 is TGCAGCTCGGGAGGGAGGAGCACTGAAGCTTTCTTT. It yields the protein CSSGGRSTEAFF.

This clonotype was counted ten times or more. V gene TRBV11-2 combines with J gene TRBJ2-7; 10 nucleotides line up with TRBD1. J lost 4 bases, V lost 4 bases, and 13 bases had no gene match. The CDR3 contains 17 residues. Germline loops: CDR1 SGHAT, CDR2 FQNNGV. CDR3 sequence reads: CASSWDRGGATAYEQYF. CDR3 DNA: TGTGCCAGCAGCTGGGACAGGGGTGGCGCTACGGCTTACGAGCAGTACTTC.

CDR3 in amino acids: CATRRPGPYGYTF. Here the CDR3 DNA reads TGTGCCACCCGGCGTCCGGGGCCCTATGGCTACACCTTC. The J gene is TRBJ1-2, the V gene TRBV6-1; D is possibly TRBD1 (5 bases). Germline V gene lookup returns CDR1 MNHNS and CDR2 SASEGT. Trimming removed 10 bases at V and 4 bases at J, with 16 bases between. The CDR3 has 13 amino acids.